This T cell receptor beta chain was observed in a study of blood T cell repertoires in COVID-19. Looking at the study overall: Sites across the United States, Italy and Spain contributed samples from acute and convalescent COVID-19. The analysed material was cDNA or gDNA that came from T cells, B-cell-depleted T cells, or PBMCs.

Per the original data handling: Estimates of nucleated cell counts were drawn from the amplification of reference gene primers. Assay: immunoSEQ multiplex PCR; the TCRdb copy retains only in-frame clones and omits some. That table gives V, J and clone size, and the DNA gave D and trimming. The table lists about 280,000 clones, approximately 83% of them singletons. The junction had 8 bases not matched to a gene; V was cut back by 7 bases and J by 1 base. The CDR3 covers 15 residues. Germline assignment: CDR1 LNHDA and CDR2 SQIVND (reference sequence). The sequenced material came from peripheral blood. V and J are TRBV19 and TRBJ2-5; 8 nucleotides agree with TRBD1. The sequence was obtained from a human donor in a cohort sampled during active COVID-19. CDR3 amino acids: CASKRTGSGQETQYF. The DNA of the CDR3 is TGTGCCAGTAAACGGACAGGGTCGGGCCAAGAGACCCAGTACTTC.